This entry is about one T cell receptor beta chain. This clone has only a few counts. Which antigen it targets is not known. Per-base qualities were not stored, and no clone one base away is much larger. The cohort consisted of some 730 healthy bone marrow donors. At the time of sampling, every cohort member was nominally healthy, though immune exposures that went unrecorded were likely present. The donor was CMV seronegative and was included in the group of a few hundred seronegative cohort members. Every donor gave a peripheral blood sample, and the peripheral blood mononuclear cells from that sample were used for TCR beta sequencing. Genomic DNA extraction from the blood cell samples was performed with the Qiagen DNeasy Blood Extraction Kit. This record belongs to a study of cytomegalovirus exposure and HLA in healthy donors (dated by TCRdb to 2016 to 2017). About the study as a whole: According to an earlier analysis of around 600 of the donors, about 190 million T cells yielded 90 million to 140 million unique TCR beta sequences and 276 Gb of sequence data. An early release covering over 500 HLA-typed donors comprised roughly 300 gigabases of sequencing data and around 85 million unique TCR sequences. Of the roughly 430 genotyped donors, roughly 85% fell in the genetic ancestry cluster associated with self-reported Caucasian donors. The study aimed to test whether signatures of past pathogen exposure could be identified by cataloging public T cell receptors. The study profiled the T cell repertoires of some 610 subjects by immunosequencing and related them to cytomegalovirus serostatus. Along with the roughly 700-subject first cohort, a separate validation cohort of over 90 different subjects was used. To predict cytomegalovirus infection status, the study brought together high-throughput TCR immunosequencing, statistical association of individual TCRs with disease status, and machine learning. A later analysis re-examined previously published TCR beta repertoires from several hundred donors and added high-resolution HLA genotyping to investigate patterns of TCR occurrence. Rather than using new phenotypic data, the later analysis identified candidate immune exposures from TCR beta sequences and from how often those sequences occurred across donors. In an earlier analysis of 587 of the donors, high-throughput TCR beta sequencing was used to judge whether each TCR beta V gene segment behaved as functional or pseudogenic. Alongside the repertoire data, information on donor age, sex, ethnicity and CMV serostatus was compiled. Genome-wide SNP genotypes for about 65% of the roughly 700 donors were used in a later genetic analysis, which treated that subset as a discovery cohort. Every discovery cohort repertoire had been produced on one sequencing platform. Class I and class II HLA loci were covered by the typing at four-digit resolution. Typing coverage differed by locus: A, B, C, DRB1 and DQB1 were typed in about 620-630 donors, DQA1 in around 500, DPA1 in around 600, and DPB1 in around 440. Four or five DR-DQ haplotypes were treated as single units for association and clustering because of strong linkage in the cohort. Among some 410 genotyped donors of the cohort, an average of roughly 230,000 unique TCR beta nucleotide sequences was sequenced per donor, of which about 19% were non-productive.

Its CDR3 holds 14 amino acids, cysteine through phenylalanine. The entry retains the CDR3 DNA only, 42 bases that are in frame from base 1. V is cut back by 0 bases and J by 4 bases, with 2 bases in the junction unmatched. CDR1 MNHEY and CDR2 SVGAGI are derived from the germline V gene. The library was built by means of the immunoSEQ multiplex PCR assay. For the multiplex PCR, a mixture combining 60 forward primers for TCR Vbeta segments and 13 reverse primers for TCR Jbeta segments was used. The CDR3 region of rearranged TCR beta genes was amplified from genomic DNA by a multiplex PCR assay. On the Illumina HiSeq System, the amplified TCR beta libraries were sequenced as 87-base-pair reads. As for the original processing: Across the 600 to 700 repertoires, a later analysis counted 80 million or so unique TCR beta chains, around 11 million of which were shared by at least two donors. Raw reads were error-corrected and collapsed into unique sequences by a nearest-neighbor algorithm in which closely related sequences were merged to remove PCR and sequencing errors. To assign V, D and J gene segments, CDR3 sequences were aligned to IMGT reference sequences. Each retained sequence needed at least a six-nucleotide match to both a V gene segment and a J gene segment. Rearrangements were classified as productive when the CDR3 lacked stop codons and remained in frame with V and J, and all other rearrangements were classified as non-productive. Following IMGT convention, CDR3 was defined as the stretch from the second conserved V-encoded cysteine to the conserved J-encoded phenylalanine. The earlier analysis of 587 of the donors excluded any sequence lacking an unambiguous match to a single V gene segment. An earlier analysis of a few hundred of the donors called V segments functional above 56.7% productive rearrangements and segregating when the between-donor standard deviation exceeded 5%. A statistical classification framework was developed to diagnose cytomegalovirus status using the catalog of TCR beta chain sequences. A later analysis assigned V and J genes by comparing TCR nucleotide sequences with IMGT/GENE-DB human TR gene sequences. A later analysis assigned CDR3 sequences and most-parsimonious VDJ recombination scenarios with the TCRdist pipeline. A later analysis defined each TCR beta chain by its CDR3 amino acid sequence plus V-gene family, and excluded reads lacking a unique V-gene family. As a way to deal with suspected cross-contamination and a sequencing artifact, a later analysis dropped 450 to 600 nucleotide sequences that were highly shared and had low generation probability. A later analysis calculated a clonal expansion index for each public chain from normalized within-repertoire ranks of inferred template counts. In a later analysis, generation probabilities were computed using a VDJ recombination model fitted to out-of-frame rearrangements, and the results were checked against IGoR. In a later analysis, TCR-TCR, TCR-HLA and TCR-CMV co-occurrence was scored with hypergeometric tests, and a repertoire-size bias correction was applied to TCR pairs. In a later analysis, false discovery rates were estimated by permuting HLA or CMV assignments 20 times. In a later analysis, co-occurring TCRs were grouped with DBSCAN, and TCRdist sequence similarity was added when clustering was performed within HLA-allele-positive subsets. Repertoires with fewer than 30,000 or more than 120,000 public chains were left out of co-occurrence clustering, as were five repertoires with anomalous nucleotide sharing. The clones in this table, taken by TCRdb from immuneACCESS, are in-frame only. Not every clone is retained; where verified, under half of the shortfall comes from an unresolved V gene, and the cause of the rest is unknown. V and J calls and clone size follow that table, whereas D and trimming were derived from the DNA. The sample data list over 100,000 clones, and about 60% of these were observed just once. 2% to 2.5% of the sample belongs to the ten largest clones.

Overall results and qualifications from the work: A total of about 180 TCR beta chains were listed by the study as associated with cytomegalovirus. Compared with the approximately 700-donor mean, donors in an Asian-associated ancestry cluster had fewer N-insertions in productive TCRs, according to a later genetic analysis. A few of the identified cytomegalovirus-associated TCR beta chains were confirmed in vitro to be specific for cytomegalovirus antigens. In a later analysis, most CMV-associated TCR beta chains were found to appear HLA-restricted, with HLA associations seemingly driven largely by CMV exposure. A later analysis associated 16,951 TCR beta sequences with specific HLA alleles at a false discovery rate of 0.05. A later analysis found that HLA-associated TCR beta chains were more clonally expanded and had lower generation probabilities than equally common non-associated chains. CMV serostatus was the only immune exposure information available for the cohort. Because HLA typing was missing for some donors at each locus, association tests included only the typed subset. A further reported finding was that TCR beta sequences accurately predicted the HLA-A and HLA-B alleles for most subjects in the first cohort. The classifier was reported to diagnose cytomegalovirus status with high specificity and sensitivity in both the original and validation cohorts. Several of the top co-occurrence clusters appeared to be linked to parvovirus B19, influenza, CMV and Epstein-Barr virus, according to a later analysis. In an earlier analysis of approximately 600 of the donors, most TCR beta V segments were observed in productive rearrangements about 87% or about 30% of the time, broadly matching IMGT annotations. A later analysis found that TCR association rates varied across HLA loci, with DRB1 alleles showing the most associated TCRs and HLA-C alleles the fewest. The presence/absence analyses assumed that sequencing depth was roughly uniform across donors, and that assumption may not be true. Most TCR sequences were seen in very few donors, while some public TCRs were found in many individuals. Some IMGT-functional V segments, including TRBV6-2 and TRBV6-3, could not be distinguished by the 87-base-pair reads and were therefore excluded. Because counts were too low, 15 to 20 rarely observed V segments, including chromosome 9 orphons, were excluded from the earlier analysis of around 640 of the donors. The authors suggested that the approach could potentially be extended to other disease states and immunological phenotypes. In a later genetic analysis, a missense DCLRE1C variant was associated with V-gene and J-gene trimming of TCR beta chains, and the association was replicated in an independent cohort. Assigning TCR associations to individual alleles was difficult when HLA alleles, especially DR and DQ, strongly co-occurred. In this cohort, only TCR beta chains were sequenced, and detectable features were limited by the absence of alpha or paired-chain data. Correlated functional status among segregating V segments might be attributable to linkage disequilibrium, but an unknown experimental factor could not be ruled out. A cluster of highly shared sequence variants was judged likely to represent a technical artifact of the sequencing pipeline.

Sequenced material: PBMCs. The sequence was collected from a woman in her twenties or thirties in good health and CMV-seronegative. This sequence uses TRBV6-5 and TRBJ2-7; TRBD2 agrees with 8 junctional bases. The DNA sequence is TGTGCCAGCAGTTACTCCCGCGGGAGGTACGAGCAGTACTTC. This is translated as CASSYSRGRYEQYF.